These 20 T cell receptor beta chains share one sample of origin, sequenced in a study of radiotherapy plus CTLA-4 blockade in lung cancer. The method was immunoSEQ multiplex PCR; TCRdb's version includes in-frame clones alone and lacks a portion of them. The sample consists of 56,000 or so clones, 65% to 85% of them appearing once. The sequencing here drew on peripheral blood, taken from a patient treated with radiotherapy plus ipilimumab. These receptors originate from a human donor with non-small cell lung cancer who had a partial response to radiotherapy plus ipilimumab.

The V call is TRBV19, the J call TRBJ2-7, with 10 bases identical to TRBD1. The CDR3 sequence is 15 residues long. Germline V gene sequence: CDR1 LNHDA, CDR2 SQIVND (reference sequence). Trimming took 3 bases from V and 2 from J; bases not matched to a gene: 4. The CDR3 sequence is CASSITGTGAYEQYF. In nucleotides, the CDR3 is TGTGCCAGTAGTATTACCGGGACAGGGGCCTACGAGCAGTACTTC.

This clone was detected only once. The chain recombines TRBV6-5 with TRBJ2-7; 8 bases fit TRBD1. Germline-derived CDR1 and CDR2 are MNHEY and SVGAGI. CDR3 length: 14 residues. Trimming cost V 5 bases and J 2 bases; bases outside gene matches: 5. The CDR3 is CASSTGQGPYEQYF. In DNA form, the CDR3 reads TGTGCCAGCAGTACCGGACAGGGCCCCTACGAGCAGTACTTC.

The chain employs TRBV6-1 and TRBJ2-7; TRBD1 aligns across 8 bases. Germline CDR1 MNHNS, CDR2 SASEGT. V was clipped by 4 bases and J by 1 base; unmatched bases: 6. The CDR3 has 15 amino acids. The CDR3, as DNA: TGTGCCAGCAGTGGCTGGACAGGGTCATCCTACGAGCAGTACTTC. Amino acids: CASSGWTGSSYEQYF.

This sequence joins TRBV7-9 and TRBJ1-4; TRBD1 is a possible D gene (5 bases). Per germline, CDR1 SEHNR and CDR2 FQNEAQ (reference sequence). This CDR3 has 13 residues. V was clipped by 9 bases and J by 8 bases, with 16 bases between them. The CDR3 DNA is TGTGCCAGTCACGGGGGACCGGGCGAAAAACTGTTTTTT. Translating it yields CASHGGPGEKLFF.

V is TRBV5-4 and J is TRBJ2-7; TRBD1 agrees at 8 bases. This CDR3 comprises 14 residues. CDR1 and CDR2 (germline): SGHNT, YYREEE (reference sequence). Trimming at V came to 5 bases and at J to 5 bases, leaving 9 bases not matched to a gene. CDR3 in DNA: TGTGCCAGCAGGCGCGGTCAGGGGGCGGACGAGCAGTACTTC. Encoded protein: CASRRGQGADEQYF.

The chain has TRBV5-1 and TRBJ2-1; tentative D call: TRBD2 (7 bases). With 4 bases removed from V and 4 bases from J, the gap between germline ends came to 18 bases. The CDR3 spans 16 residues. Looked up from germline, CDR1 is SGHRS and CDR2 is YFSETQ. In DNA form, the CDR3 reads TGCGCCAGCAGCGTCACGGCGGGGGCCTCGTACAATGAGCAGTTCTTC. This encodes CASSVTAGASYNEQFF.

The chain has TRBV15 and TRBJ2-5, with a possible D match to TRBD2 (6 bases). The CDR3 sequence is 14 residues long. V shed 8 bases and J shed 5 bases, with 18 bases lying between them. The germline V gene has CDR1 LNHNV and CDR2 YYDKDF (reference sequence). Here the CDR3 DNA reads TGTGCCACCGCGGGGCCCGGGGGAAGGGAGACCCAGTACTTC. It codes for CATAGPGGRETQYF.

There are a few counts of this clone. The CDR3 spells CASSLRTARQETQYF. The CDR3, as DNA: TGTGCCAGCAGCTTGAGGACTGCCAGGCAAGAGACCCAGTACTTC. V is TRBV7-8 and J is TRBJ2-5; tentatively, D is TRBD2 (5 bases). The CDR3 runs to 15 residues. Between the trimmed V and J ends, which lost 3 bases and 2 bases, there was a span of 13 bases. Germline-derived CDR1 and CDR2 are SGHVS and FQNEAQ.

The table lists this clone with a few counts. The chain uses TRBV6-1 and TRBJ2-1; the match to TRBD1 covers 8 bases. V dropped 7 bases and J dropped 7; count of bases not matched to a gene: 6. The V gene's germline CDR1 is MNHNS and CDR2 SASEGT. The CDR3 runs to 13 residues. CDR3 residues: CASTWTGRNEQFF. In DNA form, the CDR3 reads TGTGCCAGCACCTGGACAGGGAGGAATGAGCAGTTCTTC.

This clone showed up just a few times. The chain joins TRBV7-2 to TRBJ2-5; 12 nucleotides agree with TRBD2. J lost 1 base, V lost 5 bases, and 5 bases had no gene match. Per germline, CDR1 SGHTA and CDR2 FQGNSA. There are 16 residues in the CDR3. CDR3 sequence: CASSHRLAGVQETQYF. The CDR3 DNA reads TGTGCCAGCAGCCATCGACTAGCGGGGGTCCAAGAGACCCAGTACTTC.

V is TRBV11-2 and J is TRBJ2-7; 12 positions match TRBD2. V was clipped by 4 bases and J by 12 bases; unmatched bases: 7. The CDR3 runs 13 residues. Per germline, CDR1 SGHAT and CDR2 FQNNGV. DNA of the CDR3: TGTGCCAGCAGCTCGCGACTAGCGGGAGTTCCGTACTTC. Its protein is CASSSRLAGVPYF.

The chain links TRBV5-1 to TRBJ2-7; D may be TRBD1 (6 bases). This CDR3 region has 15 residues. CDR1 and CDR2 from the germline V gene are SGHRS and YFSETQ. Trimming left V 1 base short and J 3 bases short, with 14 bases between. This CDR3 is CASSLKQGPVYEQYF. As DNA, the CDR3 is TGCGCCAGCAGCTTGAAGCAGGGGCCAGTCTACGAGCAGTACTTC. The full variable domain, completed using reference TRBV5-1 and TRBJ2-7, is KAGVTQTPRYLIKTRGQQVTLSCSPISGHRSVSWYQQTPGQGLQFLFEYFSETQRNKGNFPGRFSGRQFSNSRSEMNVSTLELGDSALYLCASSLKQGPVYEQYFGPGTRLTVT.

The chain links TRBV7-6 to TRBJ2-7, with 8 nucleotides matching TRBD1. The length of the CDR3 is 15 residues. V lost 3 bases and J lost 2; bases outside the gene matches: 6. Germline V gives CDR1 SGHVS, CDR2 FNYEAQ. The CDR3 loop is CASSFRGPPPYEQYF. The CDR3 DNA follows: TGTGCCAGCAGCTTCAGGGGGCCCCCTCCCTACGAGCAGTACTTC.

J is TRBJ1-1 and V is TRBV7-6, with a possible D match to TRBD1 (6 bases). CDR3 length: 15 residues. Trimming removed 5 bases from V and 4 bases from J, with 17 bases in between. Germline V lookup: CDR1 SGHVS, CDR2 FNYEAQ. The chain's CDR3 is CASSRKQGGSTEAFF. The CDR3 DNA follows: TGTGCCAGCAGCAGGAAACAGGGAGGGAGCACTGAAGCTTTCTTT.

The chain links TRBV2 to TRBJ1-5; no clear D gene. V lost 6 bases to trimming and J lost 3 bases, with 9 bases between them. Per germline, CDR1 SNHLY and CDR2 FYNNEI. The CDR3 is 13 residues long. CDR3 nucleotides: TGTGCCAGCAGCGGAGAGCACAATCAGCCCCAGCATTTT. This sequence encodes CASSGEHNQPQHF.

The CDR3 reads CAITESGQGATEAFF. The CDR3 nucleotides are TGTGCCATCACCGAATCAGGACAGGGGGCCACTGAAGCTTTCTTT. The chain carries TRBV10-3 and TRBJ1-1, with 11 bases fitting TRBD1. Germline V gene sequence: CDR1 ENHRY, CDR2 SYGVKD. The V gene end was trimmed by 7 bases and the J gene end by 4 bases; junction bases not matched to a gene: 8. CDR3 size: 15 residues.

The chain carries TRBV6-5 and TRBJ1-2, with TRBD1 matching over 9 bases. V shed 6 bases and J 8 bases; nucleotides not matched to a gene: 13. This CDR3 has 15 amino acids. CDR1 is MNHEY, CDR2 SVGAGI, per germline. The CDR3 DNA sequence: TGTGCCAGCAGCAACGGGACAGGGAGGCATCGAGGCTACACCTTC. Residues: CASSNGTGRHRGYTF.

The chain's CDR3 is CASSLGTGLGNTIYF. In DNA form, the CDR3 reads TGTGCCAGCAGCCTTGGGACAGGGTTAGGAAACACCATATATTTT. The chain has TRBV5-4 and TRBJ1-3, with 9 bases fitting TRBD1. Germline assignment: CDR1 SGHNT and CDR2 YYREEE (reference sequence). Trimming at V came to 4 bases and at J to 4 bases, leaving 6 bases not matched to a gene. The CDR3 contains 15 residues.

CDR3 sequence: CASSEGQGVYEQYF. The CDR3 DNA reads as TGCGCCAGCAGCGAGGGACAGGGAGTCTACGAGCAGTACTTC. The genes are TRBV5-1 and TRBJ2-7; 9 positions agree with TRBD1. This CDR3 comprises 14 residues. Trimming at V came to 4 bases and at J to 3 bases, leaving 5 bases not matched to a gene. The germline gives CDR1 SGHRS, CDR2 YFSETQ.

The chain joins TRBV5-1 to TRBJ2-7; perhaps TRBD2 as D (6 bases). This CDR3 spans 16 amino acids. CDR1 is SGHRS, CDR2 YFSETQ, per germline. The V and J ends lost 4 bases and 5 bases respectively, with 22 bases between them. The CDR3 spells CASSGGRAGRGDEQYF. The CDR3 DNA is TGCGCCAGCAGCGGGGGACGGGCGGGGCGCGGAGACGAGCAGTACTTC.